This is a list of T cell receptor beta chains from one sample in a study of blood T cell repertoires in COVID-19. The table came from immunoSEQ multiplex PCR; TCRdb's copy has only in-frame clones and leaves some out. The sample gives roughly 400,000 clones, roughly 86% of which show up once; 2% to 2.5% is in the top ten. The sequencing sample was made of peripheral blood. The origin of the receptors is a woman aged 55-69 years with COVID-19, enrolled during active disease. The CDR3 runs from the conserved cysteine through the conserved F or W. Fields, in order: D gene, clone size, CDR3 length, V gene, J gene, CDR3 protein, CDR3 DNA. The D gene is left open where the match is weak. Size tells how often a clone was seen (once, few, many) or the class of an expanded clone, and some rows leave it out.

>.|.|13|TRBV19|TRBJ1-6
CASSSVMSSPLHF
TGTGCCAGTAGCTCGGTCATGAGTTCACCCCTCCACTTT
>TRBD2|.|15|TRBV7-3|TRBJ2-1
CASSLSGSGGLPQFF
TGTGCCAGCAGCTTAAGTGGTAGCGGGGGGTTACCGCAGTTCTTC
>.|.|13|TRBV12-3/TRBV12-4|TRBJ2-5
CASSLALSGTQYF
TGTGCCAGCAGTTTAGCTTTGTCGGGGACCCAGTACTTC
>TRBD1|.|14|TRBV2|TRBJ2-7
CASGPQGVPYEQYF
TGTGCCAGCGGTCCGCAGGGGGTTCCTTACGAGCAGTACTTC
>.|.|15|TRBV2|TRBJ1-3
CASSDSWASGNTIYF
TGTGCCAGCAGTGATTCCTGGGCGTCTGGAAACACCATATATTTT
>.|.|14|TRBV7-3|TRBJ1-1
CASSLIAGFTEAFF
TGTGCCAGCAGCTTAATCGCGGGTTTCACTGAAGCTTTCTTT
>TRBD2|.|16|TRBV5-4|TRBJ2-1
CASSPGRTSGYNEQFF
TGTGCCAGCAGCCCCGGTCGTACTAGCGGCTACAATGAGCAGTTCTTC
>.|.|14|TRBV7-2|TRBJ2-5
CASSLGAQGETQYF
TGTGCCAGCAGCTTAGGAGCCCAGGGAGAGACCCAGTACTTC
>TRBD1|.|13|TRBV12-5|TRBJ1-3
CASGQGTGNTIYF
TGTGCTAGTGGACAGGGGACAGGAAACACCATATATTTT
>.|.|14|TRBV3-1/TRBV3-2|TRBJ1-1
CASSLRGRNTEAFF
TGTGCCAGCAGCCTCAGGGGAAGAAACACTGAAGCTTTCTTT
>.|.|14|TRBV4-1|TRBJ1-2
CASSQGGPDYGYTF
TGCGCCAGCAGCCAGGGCGGGCCAGACTATGGCTACACCTTC
>TRBD1|.|15|TRBV5-4|TRBJ2-7
CASSARGQGKNEQYF
TGTGCCAGCAGCGCGAGAGGACAGGGCAAAAACGAGCAGTACTTC
>.|.|13|TRBV14|TRBJ1-6
CASSQESVKALHF
TGTGCCAGCAGCCAAGAGAGCGTTAAGGCCCTCCACTTT
>.|.|15|TRBV4-1|TRBJ1-2
CASSQGREGNYGYTF
TGCGCCAGCAGCCAAGGTCGGGAAGGTAACTATGGCTACACCTTC
>.|.|15|TRBV6-4|TRBJ2-7
CASFRYRVEGYEQYF
TGTGCCAGCTTCAGATACCGGGTCGAGGGCTACGAGCAGTACTTC
>.|.|13|TRBV29-1|TRBJ2-1
CSVEKGGYNEQFF
TGCAGCGTTGAAAAGGGGGGGTACAATGAGCAGTTCTTC
>.|few|12|TRBV7-9|TRBJ2-5
CASSLSGPTQYF
TGTGCCAGCAGCTTAAGCGGTCCGACCCAGTACTTC
>.|.|15|TRBV2|TRBJ1-5
CASSVTGFGNQPQHF
TGTGCCAGCAGCGTAACAGGGTTCGGCAATCAGCCCCAGCATTTT
>.|.|14|TRBV7-2|TRBJ2-7
CASSFGTTTGEQYF
TGTGCCAGCAGCTTCGGAACCACCACAGGGGAGCAGTACTTC
>.|.|14|TRBV7-2|TRBJ2-1
CASSSYSSYNEQFF
TGTGCCAGCAGTAGTTATAGCTCCTACAATGAGCAGTTCTTC